This T cell receptor (beta chain) was sequenced in a study of glioma-infiltrating T cells after dendritic cell vaccination. The CDR3 extends over 14 amino acids. The germline V gene has CDR1 SGHRS and CDR2 YFSETQ. Germline trimming cut 9 bases from V and 3 bases from J; bases unmatched to any gene: 10. This clone was detected once. Method: immunoSEQ multiplex PCR; TCRdb's copy keeps in-frame clones and lacks some. The sample lists more than 75,000 clones, roughly 87% occurring once. The time point here: after dendritic cell vaccination, including at tumor progression/relapse. This receptor was taken from a human donor with glioblastoma. This sequence joins TRBV5-1 and TRBJ1-2, with 8 bases lining up with TRBD1. The source was blood, collected after dendritic cell vaccination. The CDR3 region is CATYPGQGDYGYTF. CDR3 DNA: TGCGCCACCTACCCCGGACAGGGCGACTATGGCTACACCTTC.